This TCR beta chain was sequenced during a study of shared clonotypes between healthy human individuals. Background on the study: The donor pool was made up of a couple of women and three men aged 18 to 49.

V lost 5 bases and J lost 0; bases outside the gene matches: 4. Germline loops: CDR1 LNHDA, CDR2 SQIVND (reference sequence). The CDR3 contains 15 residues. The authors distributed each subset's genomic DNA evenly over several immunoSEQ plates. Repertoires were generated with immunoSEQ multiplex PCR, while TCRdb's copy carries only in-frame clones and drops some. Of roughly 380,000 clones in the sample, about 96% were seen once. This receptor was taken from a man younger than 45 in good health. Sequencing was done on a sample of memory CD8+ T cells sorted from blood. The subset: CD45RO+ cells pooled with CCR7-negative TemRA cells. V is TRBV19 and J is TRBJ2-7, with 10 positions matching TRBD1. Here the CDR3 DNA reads TGTGCCAGTAGTTCCGGGACAGGGGACTCCTACGAGCAGTACTTC. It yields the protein CASSSGTGDSYEQYF.